Listed below are T cell receptor beta chains from one sample, sequenced in a study of tumor-infiltrating lymphocytes in glioblastoma multiforme. Each CDR3 protein is one row after TCRdb ran MiXCR on the multiplex PCR reads. The table shows approximately 16,000 distinct CDR3 sequences, with roughly 74% occurring only once. The specimen was brain tumor tissue. These receptors came from a male donor with glioblastoma. Each CDR3 is given with its conserved first and last residue. The D gene is left open where the match is weak. Not every row has a clone size; where given, it reads once, few, many or a size class.

V gene	clone size	J gene	D gene	CDR3 protein	CDR3 DNA
TRBV20-1	.	TRBJ2-1	TRBD1	CSARVGTGGHNEQFF	TGCAGTGCTAGAGTTGGGACAGGGGGGCACAATGAGCAGTTCTTC
TRBV7-9	.	TRBJ1-6	.	CASSPGTWGMDSLLHF	TGTGCCAGCAGTCCCGGGACATGGGGCATGGATTCACTCCTCCACTTT
TRBV10-3	once	TRBJ2-7	TRBD1	CAISETGQGYEQYF	TGTGCCATCAGTGAGACGGGACAGGGGTACGAGCAGTACTTC
TRBV12-3/TRBV12-4	.	TRBJ1-4	.	CASSPDSGKLFF	TGTGCCAGCAGTCCGGACAGCGGAAAACTGTTTTTT
TRBV20-1	.	TRBJ1-6	TRBD1	CSARRDRESPFRF	TGCAGTGCTAGACGGGACAGGGAATCGCCCTTCCGCTTT
TRBV6-1	.	TRBJ1-5	.	CASGLSSNQPQHF	TGTGCCAGTGGCCTTAGTAGTAATCAGCCCCAGCATTTT
TRBV5-4	.	TRBJ2-3	.	CASSAVTATTDTKYF	TGTGCCAGCAGCGCCGTGACGGCGACAACAGATACGAAGTATTTT
TRBV29-1	.	TRBJ2-1	.	CSASRQGGNEQFF	TGCAGCGCTTCCAGACAGGGAGGGAATGAGCAGTTCTTC
TRBV11-3	.	TRBJ1-1	.	CASRGRIYTDAFF	TGTGCCAGCAGGGGGAGGATCTACACTGATGCTTTCTTT
TRBV6-6	medium-sized	TRBJ2-3	TRBD2	CASMGVAGDTQYF	TGTGCCAGCATGGGAGTAGCGGGAGATACGCAGTATTTT
TRBV5-1	.	TRBJ2-1	.	CASGLDIHNKQFF	TGCGCCAGCGGCTTGGACATTCACAATAAGCAGTTCTTC
TRBV28	.	TRBJ2-7	.	CASSPERVRYYEQYF	TGTGCCAGCAGTCCCGAGCGTGTGCGTTACTACGAGCAGTACTTC
TRBV6-1	.	TRBJ1-1	.	CASSEDSYEAFF	TGTGCCAGCAGTGAGGACAGTTATGAAGCTTTCTTT
TRBV4-1	.	TRBJ1-3	.	CASSQVTIPGNTIYF	TGTGCCAGCAGCCAAGTTACGATCCCTGGAAACACCATATATTTT
TRBV11-3	.	TRBJ2-3	.	CASSLDESPGSTDTQYF	TGTGCCAGCAGCTTAGATGAGAGTCCGGGGAGCACAGATACGCAGTATTTT
TRBV11-2	few	TRBJ2-1	.	CASSLVIGGKGSYNEQFF	TGTGCTAGCAGCTTAGTTATTGGCGGGAAGGGTTCCTACAATGAGCAGTTCTTC
TRBV20-1	.	TRBJ2-5	TRBD2	CGAGDLVLAEETQYF	TGCGGTGCTGGAGATCTTGTACTAGCGGAAGAGACACAGTACTTC
TRBV6-6	once	TRBJ2-5	TRBD2	CASSYGSGREETQYF	TGTGCCAGCAGTTACGGAAGCGGGAGAGAAGAGACCCAGTACTTC
TRBV11-2	.	TRBJ2-1	TRBD2	CASSLVPASGTYNGQFF	TGTGCCAGCAGCTTAGTCCCCGCTAGCGGCACCTACAATGGGCAGTTCTTC
TRBV11-2	.	TRBJ2-3	.	CASSFSSSTDTQYF	TGTGCCAGCAGCTTCTCGAGTAGCACGGATACGCAGTATTTT
TRBV6-1	few	TRBJ2-7	.	CASGEQYF	TGTGCCAGCGGCGAGCAGTACTTC
TRBV20-1	.	TRBJ1-1	.	CSARLQDTTEAFF	TGCAGTGCTAGACTCCAGGACACCACTGAAGCTTTCTTT
TRBV11-2	.	TRBJ2-3	TRBD2	CASSLDNPQGTSTDTQCF	TGTGCCAGCAGCTTAGATAACCCCCAGGGGACTAGCACAGATACGCAGTGTTTT
TRBV29-1	.	TRBJ2-7	TRBD2	CSVADTSGSTEQYF	TGCAGCGTCGCAGACACTAGCGGGAGTACCGAGCAGTACTTC
TRBV4-2	.	TRBJ1-4	.	CASSQGGVGEKLFF	TGTGCCAGCAGCCAAGGGGGCGTGGGTGAAAAACTGTTTTTT
TRBV29-1	.	TRBJ2-1	.	CSGGACSGGAQREQFF	TGCAGCGGTGGGGCATGTAGCGGAGGGGCCCAGCGTGAGCAGTTCTTC
TRBV12-3/TRBV12-4	.	TRBJ2-7	.	CASSPGDEQYF	TGTGCCAGCAGTCCAGGGGACGAGCAGTACTTC
TRBV5-1	many	TRBJ2-7	.	CASSLGVGGGLGEQYF	TGCGCCAGCAGCTTGGGGGTCGGAGGGGGCTTGGGCGAGCAGTACTTC
TRBV20-1	.	TRBJ2-7	TRBD2	CSASTSGARYEQYF	TGCAGTGCTAGCACTAGCGGAGCCAGGTACGAGCAGTACTTC
TRBV29-1	.	TRBJ2-2	.	CSVGSCNTGELFF	TGCAGCGTTGGGAGCTGCAACACTGGGGAGCTGTTTTTT
TRBV20-1	.	TRBJ2-1	TRBD2	CSARDPGLAGGLEQFF	TGCAGTGCTAGAGATCCGGGGCTAGCGGGAGGGCTGGAGCAGTTCTTC
TRBV20-1	once	TRBJ2-7	.	CSLRAGMEAGEQYF	TGCAGCCTGCGCGCTGGGATGGAAGCAGGCGAACAGTACTTC
TRBV20-1	.	TRBJ2-5	.	CSATQGKETQYF	TGCAGTGCTACGCAGGGAAAAGAGACCCAGTACTTC
TRBV4-2	once	TRBJ2-1	TRBD2	CATSHATSGGAFEQFF	TGTGCCACCAGCCACGCGACTAGCGGGGGGGCCTTTGAGCAGTTCTTC
TRBV29-1	.	TRBJ2-7	.	CSVDDQGSYEQYF	TGCAGCGTTGATGACCAGGGCTCCTACGAGCAGTACTTC
TRBV6-1	.	TRBJ2-5	TRBD2	CASSELAGVQETQYF	TGTGCCAGCAGTGAACTAGCGGGGGTTCAAGAGACCCAGTACTTC
TRBV29-1	medium-sized	TRBJ2-2	TRBD2	CSVEGSVAGDTGELFF	TGCAGCGTTGAGGGATCGGTAGCGGGGGACACCGGGGAGCTGTTTTTT
TRBV12-3/TRBV12-4	.	TRBJ2-3	.	CASSLSEVVSTDTQYF	TGTGCCAGCAGTTTATCGGAGGTCGTCTCCACAGATACGCAGTATTTT
TRBV20-1	few	TRBJ2-1	.	CSARSRVSNEQFF	TGCAGTGCCAGAAGTAGGGTTTCAAATGAGCAGTTCTTC
TRBV6-1	.	TRBJ2-2	TRBD1	CASRAGTAHTGELFF	TGTGCCAGCCGTGCCGGGACAGCACACACCGGGGAGCTGTTTTTT
TRBV11-2	.	TRBJ2-2	.	CASTASFGQGIAVNTGELSF	.
TRBV7-9	.	TRBJ1-1	.	CASSLIRTEAFF	TGTGCCAGCAGCCTAATCAGGACTGAAGCTTTCTTC